This TCR beta chain was retrieved from a study of T-cell memory formation after mild COVID-19. Overall study context: Across donors, TCR clusters were largely donor specific.

Ten or more counts support this clonotype. Its antigen is unidentified. TCR alpha and TCR beta cDNA libraries carrying sample barcodes and UMIs came from 5'RACE with constant-segment primers. TCRdb reprocessed the 5' RACE reads via MiXCR and lists one record per CDR3 protein. The sample lists hundreds of thousands of distinct CDR3 sequences, around a quarter occurring once. Germline loops: CDR1 SGHTA, CDR2 FQGNSA. The CDR3 loop spans 16 amino acids. V gave up 1 base and J gave up 4 bases; unmatched junction bases: 7. General observations from the study: Mainly in CM and EM were contracting CD4+ clones; CD8+ were in EMRA. Clones contracting across day 15 to 85 had a balanced CD4/CD8 profile; later expanding clones leaned CD4+.

The chain employs TRBV7-2 and TRBJ2-3, with TRBD2 matching 8 bases. The sample was PBMCs or a T cell subset sorted from them (not recorded which). The clonotype was recovered from an adult woman who had mild COVID-19 (a few samples of this study predate the infection). Cell type and time point are not known. CDR3 coding DNA: TGTGCCAGCAGCTTAGTGTCGGGAGGGCCCCCAGATACGCAGTATTTT. It is translated as CASSLVSGGPPDTQYF. The full variable domain, its missing parts supplied by reference TRBV7-2 and TRBJ2-3, is GAGVSQSPSNKVTEKGKDVELRCDPISGHTALYWYRQSLGQGLEFLIYFQGNSAPDKSGLPSDRFSAERTGGSVSTLTIQRTQQEDSAVYLCASSLVSGGPPDTQYFGPGTRLTVL.